This T cell receptor (beta chain) originates from a study of OX40 agonist ivuxolimab in advanced cancers. Turning to the study itself: Patients' therapy was ivuxolimab, an antibody that acts as an agonist of OX40 (CD134). Patients in dose escalation had liver, melanoma, kidney or head and neck cancers. Three patients, one with hepatocellular carcinoma and two with cutaneous melanoma, responded partially.

Findings and limits, study-wide: The study found that CD8+ T cells averaged more expanded clones than CD4+.

Sequenced by immunoSEQ multiplex PCR; TCRdb stores in-frame clones only, minus some. Counted here are 30,000 to 40,000 clones, about 92% occurring once; the ten biggest clones make up around 9.8%. V trimming: 6 bases; J trimming: 8 bases; junction bases outside the gene matches: 12. CDR1 and CDR2 (germline): SGHTA, FQGNSA. CDR3 length: 16 residues. This clone was counted a single time. The antigen remains unidentified. The chain recombines TRBV7-2 with TRBJ1-5; TRBD1 agrees at 11 bases. The receptor was isolated from an adult with an advanced solid tumor such as melanoma, head and neck, liver or kidney cancer. Here the sequenced sample was CD4+ or CD8+ T cells sorted from blood, taken in a trial of the OX40 agonist ivuxolimab. The CDR3 sequence is CASSSSLGQGGEPQHF. The CDR3 DNA reads as TGTGCCAGCAGTTCCTCTTTGGGACAGGGGGGAGAGCCCCAGCATTTT. Variable domain in full (rest from reference TRBV7-2 and TRBJ1-5): GAGVSQSPSNKVTEKGKDVELRCDPISGHTALYWYRQSLGQGLEFLIYFQGNSAPDKSGLPSDRFSAERTGGSVSTLTIQRTQQEDSAVYLCASSSSLGQGGEPQHFGDGTRLSIL.